This TCR beta chain comes out of a study of shared clonotypes between healthy human individuals. The length of the CDR3 is 13 residues. Germline lookup yields CDR1 ENHRY and CDR2 SYGVKD. V lost 6 bases, J lost 2 bases, and 11 bases lay in between. This table comes from immunoSEQ multiplex PCR, and its TCRdb copy is limited to in-frame clones, with some not included. The top ten clones hold under 0.45% of a sample with 1,500,000 or so clones, around 98.5% of them seen once. This sequence originates from a man aged 25 to 45 in good health. V usage is TRBV10-3 and J usage is TRBJ2-7, with D perhaps TRBD1 (6 bases). The specimen was naive CD4+ T cells sorted from blood. Noted subset: CD45RA+ positively selected. The CDR3 loop is CAISRDNAYEQYF. The CDR3 DNA reads as TGTGCCATCAGCAGGGACAACGCCTACGAGCAGTACTTC.